This T cell receptor beta chain was retrieved from a study of T-cell memory formation after mild COVID-19. About the research overall: TCR clusters were largely donor specific. Findings and limits, study-wide: Clones that contracted from day 15 to 85 were balanced CD4/CD8, while later expanders leaned CD4+. Confirmation of SARS-CoV-2 specificity was lacking for second-wave clones peaking day 37. The pre-infection memory compartment contained some responding clones, suggesting cross-reactive memory joined.

This clonotype was recorded once. As yet, its antigen is unknown. TCRdb used MiXCR to reprocess the 5' RACE reads, holding one entry per CDR3 protein. The sample has hundreds of thousands of distinct CDR3 sequences, about a fifth seen once. Germline V gene sequence: CDR1 GTSNPN, CDR2 SVGIG (reference sequence). The CDR3 is 13 residues long. Trimming pared 7 bases from V and 8 bases from J, leaving 17 bases between. This sequence originates from an adult woman who had mild COVID-19 (a few samples of this study predate the infection). Cell type and time point are not known. Input material: PBMCs or a T cell subset sorted from them (not recorded which). The V call is TRBV30, the J call TRBJ1-4, with D possibly TRBD1 on 6 matching bases. This CDR3 reads CALHREGREKLFF. As DNA, the CDR3 is TGTGCCTTACACAGGGAAGGAAGAGAAAAACTGTTTTTT.